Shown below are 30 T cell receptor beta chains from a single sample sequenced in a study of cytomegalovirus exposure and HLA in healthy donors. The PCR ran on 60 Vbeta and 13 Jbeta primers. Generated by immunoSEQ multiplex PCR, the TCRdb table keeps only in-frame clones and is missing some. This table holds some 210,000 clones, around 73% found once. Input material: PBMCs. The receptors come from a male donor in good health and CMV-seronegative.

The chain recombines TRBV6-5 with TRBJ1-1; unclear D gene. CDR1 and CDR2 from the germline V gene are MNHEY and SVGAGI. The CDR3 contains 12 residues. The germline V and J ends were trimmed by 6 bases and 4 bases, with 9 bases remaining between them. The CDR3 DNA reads TGTGCCAGCAGAGACTCCGTCACTGAAGCTTTCTTT. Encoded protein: CASRDSVTEAFF.

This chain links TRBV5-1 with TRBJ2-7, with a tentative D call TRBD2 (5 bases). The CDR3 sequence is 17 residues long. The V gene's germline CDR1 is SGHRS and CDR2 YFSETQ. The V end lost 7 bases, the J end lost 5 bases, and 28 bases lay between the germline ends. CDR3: CASPTGACRHREDEQYF. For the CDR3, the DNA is TGCGCCAGCCCCACTGGTGCGTGCCGTCACCGGGAAGACGAGCAGTACTTC.

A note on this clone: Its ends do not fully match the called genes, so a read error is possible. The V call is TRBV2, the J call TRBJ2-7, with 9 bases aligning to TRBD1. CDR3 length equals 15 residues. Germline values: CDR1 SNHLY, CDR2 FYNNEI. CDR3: CASSLGQGGSYEQHF. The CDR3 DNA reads TGTGCCAGCAGCCTGGGACAGGGCGGCTCCTACGAGCAGCACTTC.

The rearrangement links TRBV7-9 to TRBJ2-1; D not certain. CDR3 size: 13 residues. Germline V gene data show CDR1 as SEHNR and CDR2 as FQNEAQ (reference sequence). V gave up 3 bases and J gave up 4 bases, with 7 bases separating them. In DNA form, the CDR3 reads TGTGCCAGCAGCTTTGGAGAGTACAATGAGCAGTTCTTC. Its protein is CASSFGEYNEQFF.

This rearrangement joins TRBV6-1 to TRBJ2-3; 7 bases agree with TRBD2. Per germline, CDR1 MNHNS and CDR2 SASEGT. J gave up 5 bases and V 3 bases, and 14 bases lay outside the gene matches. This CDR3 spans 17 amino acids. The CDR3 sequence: CASSDQTSRFPGDTQYF. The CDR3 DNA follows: TGTGCCAGCAGTGACCAGACTAGCCGCTTCCCAGGAGATACGCAGTATTTT.

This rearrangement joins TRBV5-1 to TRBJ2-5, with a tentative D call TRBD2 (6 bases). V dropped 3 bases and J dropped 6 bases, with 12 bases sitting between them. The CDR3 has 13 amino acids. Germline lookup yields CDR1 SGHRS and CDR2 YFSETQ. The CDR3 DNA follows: TGCGCCAGCAGCTCCGGCGGGGTCCAGACCCAGTACTTC. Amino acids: CASSSGGVQTQYF.

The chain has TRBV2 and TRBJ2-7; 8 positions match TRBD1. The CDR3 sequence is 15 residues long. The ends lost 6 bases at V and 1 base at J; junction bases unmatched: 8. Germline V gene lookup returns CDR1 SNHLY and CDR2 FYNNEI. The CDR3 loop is CASRETGGSSYEQYF. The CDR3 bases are TGTGCCAGCAGAGAAACAGGGGGTTCTTCCTACGAGCAGTACTTC.

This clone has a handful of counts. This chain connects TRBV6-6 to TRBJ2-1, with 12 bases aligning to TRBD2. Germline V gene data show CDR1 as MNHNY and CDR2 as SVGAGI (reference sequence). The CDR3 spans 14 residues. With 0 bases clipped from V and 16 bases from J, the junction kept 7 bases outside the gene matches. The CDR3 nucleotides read TGTGCCAGCAGTTACTCGACTAGCGGGAGCTCGGTTTTCTTC. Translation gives CASSYSTSGSSVFF.

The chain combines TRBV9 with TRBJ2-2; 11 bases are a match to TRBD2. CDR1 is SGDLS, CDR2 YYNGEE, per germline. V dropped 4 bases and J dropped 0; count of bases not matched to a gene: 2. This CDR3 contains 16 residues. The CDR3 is CASSKGLAANTGELFF. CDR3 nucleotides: TGTGCCAGCAGCAAGGGACTAGCGGCGAACACCGGGGAGCTGTTTTTT.

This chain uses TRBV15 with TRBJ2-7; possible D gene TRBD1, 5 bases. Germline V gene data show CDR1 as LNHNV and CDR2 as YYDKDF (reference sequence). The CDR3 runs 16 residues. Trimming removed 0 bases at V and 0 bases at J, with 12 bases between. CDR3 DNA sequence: TGTGCCACCAGCAGAGATGCAGCAGGGTCCTCCTACGAGCAGTACTTC. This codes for CATSRDAAGSSYEQYF. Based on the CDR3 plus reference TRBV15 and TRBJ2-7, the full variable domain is DAMVIQNPRYQVTQFGKPVTLSCSQTLNHNVMYWYQQKSSQAPKLLFHYYDKDFNNEADTPDNFQSRRPNTSFCFLDIRSPGLGDTAMYLCATSRDAAGSSYEQYFGPGTRLTVT.

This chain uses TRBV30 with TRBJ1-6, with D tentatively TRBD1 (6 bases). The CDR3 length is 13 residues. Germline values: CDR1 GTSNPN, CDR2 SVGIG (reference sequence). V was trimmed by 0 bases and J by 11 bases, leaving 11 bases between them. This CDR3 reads CAWSVGAIPPLHF. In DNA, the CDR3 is TGTGCCTGGAGTGTGGGGGCAATACCACCCCTCCACTTT.

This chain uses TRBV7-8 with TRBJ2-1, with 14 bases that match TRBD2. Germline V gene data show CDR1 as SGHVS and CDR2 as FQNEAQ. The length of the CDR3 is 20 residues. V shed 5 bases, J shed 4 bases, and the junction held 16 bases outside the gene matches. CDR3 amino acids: CASSQASGTSGSWWYNEQFF. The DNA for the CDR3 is TGTGCCAGCAGCCAAGCTTCCGGGACTAGCGGGAGTTGGTGGTACAATGAGCAGTTCTTC.

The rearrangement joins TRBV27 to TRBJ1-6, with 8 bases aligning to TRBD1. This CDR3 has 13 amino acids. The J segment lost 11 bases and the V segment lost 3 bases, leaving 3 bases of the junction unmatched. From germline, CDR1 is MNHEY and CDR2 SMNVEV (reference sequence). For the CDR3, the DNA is TGTGCCAGCAGTTTCCAACAGGGGGCACCCCTCCACTTT. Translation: CASSFQQGAPLHF.

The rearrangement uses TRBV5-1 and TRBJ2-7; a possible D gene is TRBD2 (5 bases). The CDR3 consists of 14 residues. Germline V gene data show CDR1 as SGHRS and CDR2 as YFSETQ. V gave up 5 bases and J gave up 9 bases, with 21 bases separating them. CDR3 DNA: TGCGCCAGCAGGCCCGAGGGCCTAACCCCAGGGCAGTACTTC. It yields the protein CASRPEGLTPGQYF.

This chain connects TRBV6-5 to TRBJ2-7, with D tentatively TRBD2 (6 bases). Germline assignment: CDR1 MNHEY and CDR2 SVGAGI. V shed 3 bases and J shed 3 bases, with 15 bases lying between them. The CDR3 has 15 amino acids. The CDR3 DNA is TGTGCCAGCAGTTATTTGAGATCGGAGGGCTACGAGCAGTACTTC. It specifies CASSYLRSEGYEQYF.

CDR3 nucleotides: TGTGCCAGCAGCCCCCAGGGGGACACTACTAATGAAAAACTGTTTTTT. Its translation: CASSPQGDTTNEKLFF. The chain combines TRBV5-5 with TRBJ1-4, with 7 bases identical to TRBD1. The CDR3 has 16 residues. V lost 4 bases and J lost 2; bases outside the gene matches: 8. Germline lookup yields CDR1 SGHKS and CDR2 YYEKEE (reference sequence). The whole variable domain, filled in from reference TRBV5-5 and TRBJ1-4, reads DAGVTQSPTHLIKTRGQQVTLRCSPISGHKSVSWYQQVLGQGPQFIFQYYEKEERGRGNFPDRFSARQFPNYSSELNVNALLLGDSALYLCASSPQGDTTNEKLFFGSGTQLSVL.

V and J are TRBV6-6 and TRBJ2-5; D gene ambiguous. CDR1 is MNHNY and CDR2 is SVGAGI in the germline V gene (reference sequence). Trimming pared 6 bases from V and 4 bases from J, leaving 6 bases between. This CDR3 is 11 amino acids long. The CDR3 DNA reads TGTGCCAGCAGGATCGGAGAGACCCAGTACTTC. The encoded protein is CASRIGETQYF.

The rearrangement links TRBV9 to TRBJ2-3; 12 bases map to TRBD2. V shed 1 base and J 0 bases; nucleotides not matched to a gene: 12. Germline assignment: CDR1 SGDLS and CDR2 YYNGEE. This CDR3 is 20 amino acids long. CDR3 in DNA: TGTGCCAGCAGCGTACCCCTTCCTAGCGGGAGGGCCGGGAGCACAGATACGCAGTATTTT. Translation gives CASSVPLPSGRAGSTDTQYF.

CDR3 sequence (DNA): TGCGCCAGCAGGGGGCCTGCAGATACGCAGTATTTT. Protein: CASRGPADTQYF. The chain couples TRBV4-1 to TRBJ2-3, with TRBD1 as a possible D gene (5 bases). V lost 6 bases, J lost 4 bases, and 8 bases lay in between. Germline CDR1 MGHRA, CDR2 YSYEKL. The CDR3 has 12 residues.

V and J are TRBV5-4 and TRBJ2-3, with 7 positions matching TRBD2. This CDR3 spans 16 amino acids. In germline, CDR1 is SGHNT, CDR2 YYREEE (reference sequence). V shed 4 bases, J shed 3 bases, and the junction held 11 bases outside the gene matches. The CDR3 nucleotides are TGTGCCAGCAGCCCGCAAGGGGCGGGAGTAACAGATACGCAGTATTTT. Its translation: CASSPQGAGVTDTQYF.

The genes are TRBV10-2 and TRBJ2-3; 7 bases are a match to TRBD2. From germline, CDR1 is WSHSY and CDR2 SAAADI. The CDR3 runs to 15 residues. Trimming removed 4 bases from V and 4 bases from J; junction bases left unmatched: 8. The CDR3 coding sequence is TGCGCCAGCAGTGGGGTGGGGGGGAAGGCAGATACGCAGTATTTT. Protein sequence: CASSGVGGKADTQYF.

The CDR3 DNA is TGTGCCAGCAGCTTCGCGGGGGAGGTAGTTACAGATACGCAGTATTTT. Translating it yields CASSFAGEVVTDTQYF. V usage is TRBV5-4 and J usage is TRBJ2-3; 7 nucleotides line up with TRBD2. Germline V gene sequence: CDR1 SGHNT, CDR2 YYREEE (reference sequence). This CDR3 spans 16 amino acids. J gave up 3 bases and V 2 bases, and 9 bases lay outside the gene matches.

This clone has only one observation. Here the CDR3 DNA reads TGTGCCAGCAGTTGGCTAGCGGGATCTGCAGATACGCAGTATTTT. This codes for CASSWLAGSADTQYF. This chain uses TRBV6-1 with TRBJ2-3; 9 nucleotides agree with TRBD2. The trim removed 5 bases at V and 4 bases at J, leaving 7 bases unmatched. The CDR3 is made up of 15 amino acids. Germline V gene data show CDR1 as MNHNS and CDR2 as SASEGT.

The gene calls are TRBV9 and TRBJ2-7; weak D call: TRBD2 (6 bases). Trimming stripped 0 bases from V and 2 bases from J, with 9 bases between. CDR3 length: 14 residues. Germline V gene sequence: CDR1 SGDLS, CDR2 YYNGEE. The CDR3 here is CASSVGGKAYEQYF. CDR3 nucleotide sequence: TGTGCCAGCAGCGTAGGCGGGAAGGCCTACGAGCAGTACTTC.

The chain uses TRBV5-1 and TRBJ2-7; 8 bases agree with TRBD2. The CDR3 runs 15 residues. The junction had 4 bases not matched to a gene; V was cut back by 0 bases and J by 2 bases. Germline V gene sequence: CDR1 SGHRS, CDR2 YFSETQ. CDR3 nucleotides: TGCGCCAGCAGCTTGGACTTGGGACTAGCCTACGAGCAGTACTTC. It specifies CASSLDLGLAYEQYF.

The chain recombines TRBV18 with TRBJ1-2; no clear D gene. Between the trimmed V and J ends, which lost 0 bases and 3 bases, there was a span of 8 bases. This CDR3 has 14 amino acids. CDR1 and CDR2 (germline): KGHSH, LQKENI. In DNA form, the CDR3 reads TGTGCCAGCTCACCACCGACGGACTACTATGGCTACACCTTC. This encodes CASSPPTDYYGYTF. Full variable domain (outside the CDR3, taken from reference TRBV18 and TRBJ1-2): NAGVMQNPRHLVRRRGQEARLRCSPMKGHSHVYWYRQLPEEGLKFMVYLQKENIIDESGMPKERFSAEFPKEGPSILRIQQVVRGDSAAYFCASSPPTDYYGYTFGSGTRLTVV.

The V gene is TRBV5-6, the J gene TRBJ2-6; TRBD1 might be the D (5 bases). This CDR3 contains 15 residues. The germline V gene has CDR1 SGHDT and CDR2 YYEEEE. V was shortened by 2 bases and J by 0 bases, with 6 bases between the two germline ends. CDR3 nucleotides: TGTGCCAGCAGCTTCCAGGGCTCTGGGGCCAACGTCCTGACTTTC. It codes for CASSFQGSGANVLTF.

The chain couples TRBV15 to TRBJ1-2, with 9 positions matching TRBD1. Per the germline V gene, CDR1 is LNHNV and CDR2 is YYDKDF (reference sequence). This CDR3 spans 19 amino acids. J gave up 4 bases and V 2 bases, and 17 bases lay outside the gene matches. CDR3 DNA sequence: TGTGCCACCAGCAGACCAACCGACTCTTGGGACAGGGAGGGCTATGGCTACACCTTC. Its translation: CATSRPTDSWDREGYGYTF.

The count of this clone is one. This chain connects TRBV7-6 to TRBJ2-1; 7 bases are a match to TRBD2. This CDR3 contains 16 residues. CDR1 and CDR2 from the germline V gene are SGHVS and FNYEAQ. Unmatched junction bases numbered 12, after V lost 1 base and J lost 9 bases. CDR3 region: CASSLEPHSTGGEQFF. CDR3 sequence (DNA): TGTGCCAGCAGCTTAGAACCTCATTCAACGGGGGGTGAGCAGTTCTTC.

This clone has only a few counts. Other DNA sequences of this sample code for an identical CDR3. CDR3 nucleotides: TGTGCCAGCAGCGAGGGACAGATTCAAGAGACCCAGTACTTC. This codes for CASSEGQIQETQYF. The chain links TRBV2 to TRBJ2-5; 7 positions agree with TRBD1. Trimming cost V 6 bases and J 2 bases; bases outside gene matches: 6. There are 14 residues in the CDR3. Germline CDR1 reads SNHLY; CDR2 reads FYNNEI.